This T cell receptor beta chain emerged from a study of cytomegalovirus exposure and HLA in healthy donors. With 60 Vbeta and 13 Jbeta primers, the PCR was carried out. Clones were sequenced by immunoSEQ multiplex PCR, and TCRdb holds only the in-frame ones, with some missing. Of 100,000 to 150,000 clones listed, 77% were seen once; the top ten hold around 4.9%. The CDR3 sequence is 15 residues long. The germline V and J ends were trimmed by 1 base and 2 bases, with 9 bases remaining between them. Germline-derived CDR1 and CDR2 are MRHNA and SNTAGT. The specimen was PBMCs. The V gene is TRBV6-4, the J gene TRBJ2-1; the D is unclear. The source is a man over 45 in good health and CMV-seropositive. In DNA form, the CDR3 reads TGTGCCAGCAGTGACTTGGCAGAACCCTACAATGAGCAGTTCTTC. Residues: CASSDLAEPYNEQFF.